The T cell receptor beta chain under discussion was sequenced for a study of shared clonotypes between healthy human individuals. Overall study: Three CD4 naive, three CD4 memory, two CD8 naive and one CD8 memory plate were used per donor.

Method: immunoSEQ multiplex PCR; TCRdb's copy keeps in-frame clones and lacks some. This sample yields hundreds of thousands of clones, of which about 74% are seen a single time; over 1.5% belongs to the top ten. Donors, healthy HIV-negative adults, lacked recent acute infections or vaccinations. Trimming pared 4 bases from V and 1 base from J, leaving 8 bases between. CDR1 SGHNT and CDR2 YYREEE come from the germline V gene (reference sequence). This CDR3 is 13 amino acids long. Notes on this clone: Its antigen is unidentified.

Whole-study findings and limits: The study found approximately 5% of naive CD4 clonotypes shared across four donors. Naive subsets typically showed greater estimated richness than memory subsets.

Sequencing was done on a sample of memory CD4+ T cells sorted from blood. The subset denotes: CD45RA-negative fraction. The V call is TRBV5-4, the J call TRBJ1-1; no definite D call. This receptor was taken from a woman aged 30 to 39 in good health. In nucleotides, the CDR3 is TGTGCCAGCAGCCTTACCCGGAACACTGAAGCTTTCTTT. Its protein product is CASSLTRNTEAFF.